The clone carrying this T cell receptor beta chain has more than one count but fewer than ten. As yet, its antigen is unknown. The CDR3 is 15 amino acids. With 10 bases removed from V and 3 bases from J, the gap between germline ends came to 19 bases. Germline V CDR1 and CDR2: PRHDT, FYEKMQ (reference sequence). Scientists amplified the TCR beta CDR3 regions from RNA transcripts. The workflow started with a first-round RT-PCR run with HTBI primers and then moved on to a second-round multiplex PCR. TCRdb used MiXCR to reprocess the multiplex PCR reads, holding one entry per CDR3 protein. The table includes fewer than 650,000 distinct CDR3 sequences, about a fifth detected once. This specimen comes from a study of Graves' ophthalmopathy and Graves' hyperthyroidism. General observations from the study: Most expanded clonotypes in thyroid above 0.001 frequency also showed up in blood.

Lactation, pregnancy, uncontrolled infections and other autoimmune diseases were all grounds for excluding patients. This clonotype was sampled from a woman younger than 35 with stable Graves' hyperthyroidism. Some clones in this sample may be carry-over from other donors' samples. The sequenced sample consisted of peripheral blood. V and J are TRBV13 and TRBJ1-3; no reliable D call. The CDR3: CAIRPDSAHGNTIYF. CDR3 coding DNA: TGTGCCATCCGACCCGACTCAGCGCATGGAAACACCATATATTTT.